The 5 T cell receptor beta chains below were found in one sample sequenced in a study of a mutant IDH1 vaccine in newly diagnosed glioma. No antigen has been identified for these receptors. Sequencing used immunoSEQ multiplex PCR; TCRdb keeps in-frame clones, though not all of them. The repertoire holds 40,000 to 50,000 clones, approximately 85% seen once, with around 1.7% in the top ten. The time point denotes: week 5, during vaccination. Vaccination used 300 ug of mutant IDH1 20-mer peptide per dose, with topical imiquimod. This material consisted of PBMCs, taken from a glioma patient whose treatment included an IDH1 peptide vaccine. All receptors derive from a man aged 35-49 years with glioma.

The CDR3 protein is CASSTPNGYYEQYF. The DNA for the CDR3 is TGTGCCAGTAGTACCCCTAACGGATACTACGAGCAGTACTTC. The chain combines TRBV19 with TRBJ2-7; D unresolved. Germline lookup yields CDR1 LNHDA and CDR2 SQIVND (reference sequence). CDR3 length: 14 amino acids. V dropped 4 bases and J dropped 3 bases, with 13 bases sitting between them.

The chain uses TRBV6-5 and TRBJ1-4; no firm D call. Germline CDR1 is MNHEY and CDR2 is SVGAGI. CDR3 size: 15 residues. Trimming removed 6 bases at V and 1 base at J, with 12 bases between. This CDR3 is CASRDLGRTNEKLFF. DNA of the CDR3: TGTGCCAGCAGGGACTTGGGGAGAACTAATGAAAAACTGTTTTTT.

V usage is TRBV27 and J usage is TRBJ2-7; TRBD1 agrees at 11 bases. The J segment lost 7 bases and the V segment lost 6 bases, leaving 8 bases of the junction unmatched. The CDR3 is made up of 14 amino acids. Germline-derived CDR1 and CDR2 are MNHEY and SMNVEV (reference sequence). The CDR3: CASSQGQGASEQYF. CDR3 DNA sequence: TGTGCCAGCAGCCAAGGACAGGGGGCGAGTGAGCAGTACTTC.

Here the CDR3 DNA reads TGTGCCAGCAAGTCTCAGGGGGCAGCTAACTATGGCTACACCTTC. This gives the protein CASKSQGAANYGYTF. The rearrangement links TRBV7-8 to TRBJ1-2; the match to TRBD1 covers 8 bases. Trimming cost V 7 bases and J 0 bases; bases outside gene matches: 7. CDR3 length: 15 residues. Germline lookup yields CDR1 SGHVS and CDR2 FQNEAQ.

The chain joins TRBV19 to TRBJ1-4; no definite D call. The length of the CDR3 is 16 residues. V gave up 3 bases and J gave up 0 bases, with 11 bases separating them. CDR1 and CDR2 (germline): LNHDA, SQIVND (reference sequence). The DNA for the CDR3 is TGTGCCAGTAGTATTAAGTCCCGAGCAACTAATGAAAAACTGTTTTTT. Protein product: CASSIKSRATNEKLFF.